This TCR beta chain was observed in a study of vaccination and CD4 T cells after COVID-19. The sample's treatment: roughly 11-day PBMC culture with coronavirus spike peptide pools or control peptides (ViraFEST assay). ViraFEST relied on peptide pools to expand antigen-specific T cells; the TCRs were sequenced afterward. This clonotype appeared a few times. What it recognizes is unknown. Sequencing of cultured CD4+ T cell DNA used the Oncomine TCR Beta short-read assay. TCRdb re-called the PCR reads with MiXCR, one entry per CDR3 protein. Of around 20,000 distinct CDR3 sequences listed, about 40% were seen once; the top ten hold 26%. The CDR3 runs 14 residues. V dropped 6 bases and J dropped 10 bases, with 21 bases sitting between them. The germline CDR1 and CDR2 sequences are ENHRY and SYGVKD. General study results and limits: Relatively few convalescent patients were studied; early post-infection timepoints were not included.

The gene calls are TRBV10-3 and TRBJ1-1; no clear D gene. The sequencing here drew on CD4+ T cells from blood, cultured in vitro, taken before SARS-CoV-2 vaccination. This TCR came from a human donor who had recovered from COVID-19. As DNA, the CDR3 is TGTGCCATCAGGACGGAGGGTGCGGAGATGGGAGCTTTCTTT. Translating it yields CAIRTEGAEMGAFF.